This TCR beta chain was recorded in a study of PD-L1 blockade in urothelial cancer. Study background: Samples of blood were analyzed 3 weeks (second dose) and 6 weeks after treatment start. Study-wide points: Expansion of tumor-associated blood clones at 3 weeks was greater in durable-benefit patients.

TCRdb's copy holds only in-frame clones and misses some; the assay was immunoSEQ multiplex PCR. The data contain 50,000 or so clones, 84% of them singletons. Trimming removed 2 bases from V and 3 bases from J, with 8 bases in between. This CDR3 is built from 13 residues. CDR1 is MNHNY and CDR2 is SVGAGI in the germline V gene (reference sequence). Remarks on this clone: The target antigen is unknown.

This TCR was recovered from a man in his forties with urothelial cancer. The chain uses TRBV6-6 and TRBJ2-7, with D hard to call. Sequencing was performed on PBMCs, taken around atezolizumab (anti-PD-L1) treatment. The DNA of the CDR3 is TGTGCCAGCAGTTACGTGACAATCTACGAGCAGTACTTC. Residues: CASSYVTIYEQYF.